This T cell receptor beta chain is from a study of blood T cell repertoires in COVID-19 (dated by TCRdb to 2019 to 2021). Turning to the overall study: The collaborator samples originated in the United States, Italy and Spain and spanned the acute and convalescent phases of COVID-19. The material from the prospective study consisted of cDNA or gDNA derived from T cells, B-cell-depleted T cells, or PBMCs. The dataset comprised deeply sampled blood TCRbeta repertoires from subjects exposed to, actively infected with, or recovered from COVID-19. A freely available public database, intended as a resource for researchers studying the immune response to SARS-CoV-2, is where the repertoires were released. The samples were drawn from the first 160 participants of the ongoing ImmuneRACE study and from 950 to 1,500 subjects provided by 6 global collaborators. A de-identified subject ID, COVID-19 status, age in years and sex were almost always included in the sample metadata. Where HLA class I and class II types were available, the types were taken from metadata supplied by the sample provider, not from assay-based typing. Overall results and qualifications from the work: Clinical and demographic metadata were provided uncurated, with the amount varying by source and participant.

This clone was counted between two and nine times. Its target antigen remains unknown. It has no much larger one-base neighbor in the sample; base qualities were not kept. Trimming at the junction amounts to 9 bases on V and 0 bases on J, and the germline ends lie 18 bases apart. Reading the germline V gene (reference sequence) gives CDR1 LNHDA and CDR2 SQIVND. From the cysteine through the phenylalanine, the CDR3 covers 16 amino acids. Just CDR3 DNA is preserved here, 48 bases in frame from base 1. Whole blood was collected in K2EDTA tubes by collaborating institutions according to the institutions' own protocols. For TCRbeta analysis, collaborators shipped samples as frozen whole blood, isolated PBMCs, or DNA extracted from either of those sample types. The immunoSEQ Assay, a bias-controlled multiplex PCR, was used to amplify TCRbeta CDR3 regions from genomic DNA. The source study handled its data this way. Nucleated cell counts per sample were estimated from amplification of reference gene primers within the assay. Sequence reads were collapsed and filtered to measure the absolute abundance of every unique TCRbeta CDR3 rearrangement. For each sample, productive Simpson clonality was calculated as the square root of Simpson's diversity index over productive rearrangements. The immuneACCESS repertoire file appears here via TCRdb, limited to in-frame rearrangements. These files lack a portion of the clones; in checked studies, under half of the deficit traces to unresolved V genes, and the cause of the others is not known. V and J calls and clone size come straight from that table; D and trimming were deduced from the DNA. This sample comprises 50,000 to 75,000 clones, around 87% of them detected only once. Of the sample, roughly 7.2% falls within the top ten clones.

The chain uses TRBV19 and TRBJ2-1, with the D gene call left open. This TCR derives from a man aged 55 to 70 with acute or convalescent COVID-19. The sequenced sample was peripheral blood. CDR3 loop: CASAVRGPGSYNEQFF. The DNA sequence is TGTGCCAGCGCTGTGCGTGGGCCCGGCTCCTACAATGAGCAGTTCTTC.